This T cell receptor beta chain was identified during a study of CD8+CD57+ T cells in acquired aplastic anemia. Study-wide background: Across the sorted CD4+ and CD8+ cells, DNA amounts averaged roughly 3 ug.

V gave up 3 bases and J gave up 0 bases, with 12 bases separating them. Germline V gene sequence: CDR1 LNHDA, CDR2 SQIVND (reference sequence). The CDR3 has 15 residues. General study points: There were 25 to 35 CD8+ CDR3 sequences that occurred in both patients and controls.

Sequenced patients had shown CD8+CD57+ cell expansion by flow cytometry. Patients, without exception, had severe acquired aplastic anemia. In this sample, this clonotype turned up many times. Its cognate antigen is unknown. Genomic DNA, serving as template, underwent TCR beta VDJ and CDR3 profiling. TCRdb reprocessed the reads via MiXCR and lists one record per CDR3 protein. The sample holds fewer than 200,000 distinct CDR3 sequences, roughly 50% seen once. Material: sorted CD4+, CD8+, or CD8+CD57+ T cells (not recorded which) from PBMCs. The receptor was isolated from a human donor with aplastic anemia. V gene TRBV19 combines with J gene TRBJ2-7; D unclear. As DNA, the CDR3 is TGTGCCAGTAGTATCGCCAGTACAAGCTCCTACGAGCAGTACTTC. Translation: CASSIASTSSYEQYF.